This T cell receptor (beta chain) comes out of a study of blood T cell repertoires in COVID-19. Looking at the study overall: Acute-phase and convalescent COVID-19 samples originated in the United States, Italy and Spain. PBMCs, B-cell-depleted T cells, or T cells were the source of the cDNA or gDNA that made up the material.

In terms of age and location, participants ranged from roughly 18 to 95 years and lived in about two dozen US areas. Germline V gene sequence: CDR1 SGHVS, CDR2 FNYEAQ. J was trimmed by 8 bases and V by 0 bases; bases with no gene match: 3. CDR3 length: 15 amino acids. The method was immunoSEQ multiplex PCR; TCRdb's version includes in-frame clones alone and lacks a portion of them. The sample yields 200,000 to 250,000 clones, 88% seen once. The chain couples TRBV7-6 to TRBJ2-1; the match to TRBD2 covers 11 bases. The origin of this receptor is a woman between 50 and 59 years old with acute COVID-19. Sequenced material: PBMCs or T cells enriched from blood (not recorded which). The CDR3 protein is CASSLALAGGHEQFF. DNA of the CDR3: TGTGCCAGCAGCTTAGCGCTAGCGGGAGGACATGAGCAGTTCTTC.